The clone carrying this TCR beta chain was seen a single time. This specimen belongs to a study of CD8+ T cells in alopecia areata. The authors extracted RNA and reverse transcribed it into cDNA as the sequencing template. The assay was immunoSEQ multiplex PCR, and TCRdb's table has in-frame clones only and misses some. This table has some 190,000 clones, 51% appearing once. The germline V gene encodes CDR1 MNHEY and CDR2 SMNVEV (reference sequence). The V and J ends lost 8 bases and 4 bases, in that order; junction bases with no gene match: 11. The CDR3 is 15 amino acids. Treatment reported: oral pan-JAK inhibitor, 5-10 mg twice daily. Researchers picked out CD4+ and CD8+ T cells from PBMCs by sorting.

The chain couples TRBV27 to TRBJ2-1, with TRBD2 matching over 7 bases. The sequenced sample was CD8+ T cells sorted from blood, obtained around week 53, from a patient treated with tofacitinib. This sequence originates from a human donor with alopecia areata. CDR3 amino acids: CASAYTGGSYNEQFF. CDR3 coding DNA: TGTGCCAGCGCCTACACGGGGGGAAGTTACAATGAGCAGTTCTTC.